Listed below are T cell receptor beta chains from one sample, sequenced in a study of shared clonotypes between healthy human individuals. Sequencing used immunoSEQ multiplex PCR; TCRdb keeps in-frame clones, though not all of them. The sample lists over a million clones, around four fifths occurring once. What was sequenced was memory CD4+ T cells sorted from blood. The source is a man aged 18 to 35 in good health. CDR3s include the opening cysteine and the closing phenylalanine or tryptophan. Fields, in order: D gene, V gene, J gene, clone size, CDR3 protein, CDR3 DNA. A D gene is named only where the DNA matches it firmly. The size entry is marked missing in some rows and otherwise reads once, few, many or a size class.

d_call: NA; v_call: TRBV7-2; j_call: TRBJ1-2; clone_size: NA; cdr3_aa: CASSLARYGYTF; cdr3_nt: TGTGCCAGCAGCTTAGCCAGGTATGGCTACACCTTC
d_call: TRBD1; v_call: TRBV2; j_call: TRBJ1-4; clone_size: NA; cdr3_aa: CASRDLDRGYEKLFF; cdr3_nt: TGTGCCAGCAGAGATCTCGACAGGGGGTATGAAAAACTGTTTTTT
d_call: NA; v_call: TRBV2; j_call: TRBJ2-7; clone_size: NA; cdr3_aa: CASSGQALGEQYF; cdr3_nt: TGTGCCAGCAGTGGCCAGGCCCTCGGCGAGCAGTACTTC
d_call: NA; v_call: TRBV7-2; j_call: TRBJ2-1; clone_size: few; cdr3_aa: CASSLDPWEQFF; cdr3_nt: TGTGCCAGCAGCTTAGACCCCTGGGAGCAGTTCTTC
d_call: NA; v_call: TRBV29-1; j_call: TRBJ2-3; clone_size: NA; cdr3_aa: CSHVGGLTDTQYF; cdr3_nt: TGCAGCCATGTCGGGGGTCTCACAGATACGCAGTATTTT
d_call: TRBD1; v_call: TRBV19; j_call: TRBJ1-1; clone_size: many; cdr3_aa: CASSKRQGGDTEAFF; cdr3_nt: TGTGCCAGTAGTAAGCGGCAGGGGGGAGACACTGAAGCTTTCTTT
d_call: NA; v_call: TRBV29-1; j_call: TRBJ1-1; clone_size: NA; cdr3_aa: CSVEDLTEAFF; cdr3_nt: TGCAGCGTTGAAGATCTAACTGAAGCTTTCTTT
d_call: TRBD1; v_call: TRBV5-1; j_call: TRBJ1-1; clone_size: NA; cdr3_aa: CASSFQDRIVSPEAFF; cdr3_nt: TGCGCCAGCAGCTTCCAGGACAGGATTGTTTCCCCTGAAGCTTTCTTT
d_call: NA; v_call: TRBV30; j_call: TRBJ2-5; clone_size: NA; cdr3_aa: CAWSLRPRETQYF; cdr3_nt: TGTGCCTGGAGTTTGCGTCCTCGGGAGACCCAGTACTTC
d_call: TRBD1; v_call: TRBV7-2; j_call: TRBJ2-7; clone_size: NA; cdr3_aa: CASSTRQGTDEQYF; cdr3_nt: TGTGCCAGCAGCACACGACAGGGGACTGACGAGCAGTACTTC
d_call: NA; v_call: TRBV12-2; j_call: TRBJ2-2; clone_size: NA; cdr3_aa: CASRAEDTGELFF; cdr3_nt: TGTGCAAGTCGCGCTGAAGACACCGGGGAGCTGTTTTTT